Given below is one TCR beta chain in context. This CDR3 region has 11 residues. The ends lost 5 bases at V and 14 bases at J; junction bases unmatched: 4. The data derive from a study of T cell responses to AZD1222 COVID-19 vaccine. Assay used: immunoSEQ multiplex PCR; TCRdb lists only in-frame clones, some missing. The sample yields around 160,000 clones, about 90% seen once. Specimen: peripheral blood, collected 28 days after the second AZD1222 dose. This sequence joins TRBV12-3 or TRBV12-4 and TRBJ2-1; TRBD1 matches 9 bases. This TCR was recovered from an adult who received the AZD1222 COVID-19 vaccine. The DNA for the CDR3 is TGTGCCAGCAGTAGCGGACAGGGGAAGTTCTTC. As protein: CASSSGQGKFF.